What follows are 25 T cell receptor beta chains derived from one specimen sequenced in a study of cytomegalovirus exposure and HLA in healthy donors. PCR amplification relied on 60 Vbeta primers (plus 13 Jbeta primers). Measured with immunoSEQ multiplex PCR; TCRdb has only the in-frame clones, and not every one. The sample has some 130,000 clones, 75% to 85% seen once. Sequencing was done on a sample of PBMCs. All receptors derive from a woman aged 45-60 years in good health and CMV-seropositive.

The genes are TRBV5-1 and TRBJ2-3; 8 bases match TRBD1. J gave up 1 base and V 2 bases, and 3 bases lay outside the gene matches. The CDR3 sequence is 15 residues long. Looked up from germline, CDR1 is SGHRS and CDR2 is YFSETQ. The CDR3 region is CASSFAGQGTDTQYF. CDR3 nucleotides: TGCGCCAGCAGCTTTGCGGGACAGGGCACAGATACGCAGTATTTT.

The chain carries TRBV7-9 and TRBJ1-6; tentatively, D is TRBD1 (5 bases). There are 14 residues in the CDR3. CDR1 and CDR2 from the germline V gene are SEHNR and FQNEAQ (reference sequence). V lost 5 bases to trimming and J lost 7 bases, with 12 bases between them. CDR3 sequence reads: CASSAQGTNSPLHF. CDR3 bases: TGTGCCAGCAGCGCGCAGGGTACCAATTCACCCCTCCACTTT.

The chain recombines TRBV7-2 with TRBJ1-3; 8 bases match TRBD1. In germline, CDR1 is SGHTA, CDR2 FQGNSA. The V gene end was trimmed by 5 bases and the J gene end by 6 bases; junction bases not matched to a gene: 12. The CDR3 consists of 16 residues. The CDR3 here is CASSPLGTGWVNTIYF. CDR3 in DNA: TGTGCCAGCAGCCCCCTAGGGACAGGCTGGGTAAACACCATATATTTT.

The chain couples TRBV11-3 to TRBJ1-5, with 7 bases fitting TRBD1. The ends lost 5 bases at V and 4 bases at J; junction bases unmatched: 8. The V gene's germline CDR1 is SGHNT and CDR2 YENEEA. The CDR3 loop spans 15 amino acids. Here the CDR3 reads CASSRDSLNNQPQHF. CDR3 DNA sequence: TGTGCCAGCAGCCGGGACAGTCTGAATAATCAGCCCCAGCATTTT.

The chain couples TRBV30 to TRBJ2-7, with D possibly being TRBD2 (6 bases). The germline gives CDR1 GTSNPN, CDR2 SVGIG (reference sequence). There are 14 residues in the CDR3. Trimming left V 0 bases short and J 4 bases short, with 13 bases between. The CDR3, as DNA: TGTGCCTGGAGTGTACAGGCGGGGTTTTACGAGCAGTACTTC. Amino acid sequence: CAWSVQAGFYEQYF.

This clone was recorded only once. The chain carries TRBV30 and TRBJ1-1; a weak D match, TRBD1 (5 bases). This CDR3 has 11 amino acids. Germline CDR1 and CDR2: GTSNPN and SVGIG (reference sequence). The V end was cut by 7 bases, the J end by 11 bases, with 17 bases between. The CDR3 DNA sequence: TGTGCCTCAATTTTCCAGGGATTCGCTTTCTTT. Translating gives CASIFQGFAFF.

The chain is built from TRBV6-6 and TRBJ2-1, with D possibly TRBD2 on 5 matching bases. Germline V lookup: CDR1 MNHNY, CDR2 SVGAGI (reference sequence). V lost 5 bases, J lost 3 bases, and 8 bases lay in between. This CDR3 is built from 13 residues. The CDR3 DNA reads as TGTGCCAGCAGTCCCGAGGGCTACAATGAGCAGTTCTTC. This gives the protein CASSPEGYNEQFF.

This clone was seen a few times. The chain links TRBV25-1 to TRBJ2-2; the match to TRBD2 covers 7 bases. Unmatched junction bases numbered 6, after V lost 3 bases and J lost 5 bases. CDR1 and CDR2 from the germline V gene are MGHDK and SYGVNS. The CDR3 sequence is 15 residues long. CDR3 sequence: CASSEWGGETGELFF. The CDR3 nucleotides read TGTGCCAGCAGTGAGTGGGGGGGGGAAACCGGGGAGCTGTTTTTT.

V gene TRBV15 combines with J gene TRBJ1-1, with D uncertain. The CDR3 is 13 residues long. Germline loops: CDR1 LNHNV, CDR2 YYDKDF (reference sequence). Trimming removed 0 bases at V and 1 base at J, with 3 bases between. This chain's CDR3 is CATSRDQNTEAFF. CDR3 nucleotide sequence: TGTGCCACCAGCAGAGATCAGAACACTGAAGCTTTCTTT.

The chain combines TRBV5-1 with TRBJ1-1, with D uncertain. V lost 5 bases, J lost 3 bases, and 11 bases lay in between. The germline V gene has CDR1 SGHRS and CDR2 YFSETQ. This CDR3 has 13 amino acids. CDR3 coding DNA: TGCGCCAGCAGTTACGGACTGGACACTGAAGCTTTCTTT. Translation: CASSYGLDTEAFF.

V usage is TRBV19 and J usage is TRBJ1-2, with TRBD1 matching 7 bases. CDR1 and CDR2 (germline): LNHDA, SQIVND (reference sequence). The CDR3 is made up of 13 amino acids. V lost 3 bases to trimming and J lost 8 bases; unmatched junction nucleotides: 6. The CDR3 sequence: CASSIRQGSGYTF. The CDR3 DNA reads as TGTGCCAGTAGTATTAGACAGGGTTCCGGCTACACCTTC.

CDR3 residues: CASRTLAAGEQYF. The CDR3 DNA reads TGTGCCAGCAGAACCTTAGCGGCCGGGGAGCAGTACTTC. The V and J genes are TRBV7-9 and TRBJ2-7; D may be TRBD2 (6 bases). This CDR3 spans 13 amino acids. Trimming shortened V by 6 bases and J by 7 bases, and 16 bases separated the two germline ends. Germline assignment: CDR1 SEHNR and CDR2 FQNEAQ (reference sequence). The variable domain in full, completed from reference TRBV7-9 and TRBJ2-7, reads DTGVSQNPRHKITKRGQNVTFRCDPISEHNRLYWYRQTLGQGPEFLTYFQNEAQLEKSRLLSDRFSAERPKGSFSTLEIQRTEQGDSAMYLCASRTLAAGEQYFGPGTRLTVT.

The chain is built from TRBV28 and TRBJ2-1; D might be TRBD1 (6 bases). This CDR3 contains 15 residues. Trimming took 6 bases from V and 8 from J, leaving 20 bases between them. From germline, CDR1 is MDHEN and CDR2 SYDVKM. The CDR3 DNA follows: TGTGCCAGCAGCCAATTTGCCCTCTCAGGGGATGAGCAGTTCTTC. Translation: CASSQFALSGDEQFF.

This clone was recorded once. This chain connects TRBV7-3 to TRBJ1-1; 7 bases fit TRBD1. The germline CDR1 and CDR2 sequences are SGHTA and FQGTGA. The CDR3 runs to 14 residues. Trimming at V came to 5 bases and at J to 4 bases, leaving 7 bases not matched to a gene. CDR3 region: CASSLKRGLTEAFF. DNA of the CDR3: TGTGCCAGCAGCCTAAAGAGGGGGCTCACTGAAGCTTTCTTT. The variable domain in full, with the rest retrieved from reference TRBV7-3 and TRBJ1-1, is GAGVSQTPSNKVTEKGKYVELRCDPISGHTALYWYRQSLGQGPEFLIYFQGTGAADDSGLPNDRFFAVRPEGSVSTLKIQRTERGDSAVYLCASSLKRGLTEAFFGQGTRLTVV.

The rearrangement links TRBV5-1 to TRBJ2-7; TRBD2 is a possible D gene (5 bases). The CDR3 length is 15 residues. Germline V CDR1 and CDR2: SGHRS, YFSETQ. The V gene lost 0 bases and the J gene lost 0 bases, with 10 bases spanning the gap. The CDR3 DNA follows: TGCGCCAGCAGCTTGGGGGCGGGTAGCTCCTACGAGCAGTACTTC. Its translation is CASSLGAGSSYEQYF. Complete variable domain (other parts from reference TRBV5-1 and TRBJ2-7): KAGVTQTPRYLIKTRGQQVTLSCSPISGHRSVSWYQQTPGQGLQFLFEYFSETQRNKGNFPGRFSGRQFSNSRSEMNVSTLELGDSALYLCASSLGAGSSYEQYFGPGTRLTVT.

This clone was picked up one time. V is TRBV15 and J is TRBJ1-5; D gene ambiguous. This CDR3 is 16 amino acids long. The germline CDR1 and CDR2 sequences are LNHNV and YYDKDF (reference sequence). Trimming took off 0 bases at V and 6 bases at J, with 15 bases between the two ends. The CDR3 spells CATSRDESWAGQPQHF. Here the CDR3 DNA reads TGTGCCACCAGCAGAGATGAATCCTGGGCCGGTCAGCCCCAGCATTTT.

This clone was seen a single time. A read error may produce the germline difference seen at one junction end. The chain uses TRBV7-9 and TRBJ2-1; 10 nucleotides agree with TRBD2. The germline gives CDR1 SEHNR, CDR2 FQNEAQ (reference sequence). The CDR3 contains 18 residues. The CDR3 reads CSSSFKLAGPRSYNEQFF. The CDR3, as DNA: TGTTCCAGCAGCTTCAAACTAGCGGGACCCCGATCCTACAATGAGCAGTTCTTC.

The chain joins TRBV12-5 to TRBJ1-3, with 12 bases that match TRBD1. The germline CDR1 and CDR2 sequences are LGHNT and FRNRAP. V dropped 5 bases and J dropped 3; count of bases not matched to a gene: 11. CDR3 length equals 18 residues. The CDR3 is CASGPRDRGLRYGNTIYF. CDR3 coding DNA: TGTGCTAGTGGTCCTCGGGACAGGGGGCTGCGGTATGGAAACACCATATATTTT.

The rearrangement links TRBV30 to TRBJ2-3; possibly TRBD2 for D (7 bases). CDR1 is GTSNPN, CDR2 SVGIG, per germline (reference sequence). The CDR3 has 15 residues. Trimming removed 1 base at V and 4 bases at J, with 15 bases between. CDR3 in amino acids: CAWSGAGAFADTQYF. CDR3 sequence (DNA): TGTGCCTGGAGTGGGGCGGGGGCGTTTGCAGATACGCAGTATTTT.

The gene calls are TRBV21-1 and TRBJ1-5; TRBD1, as called in the table, went unchecked against the DNA. TRBV21-1 represents a pseudogene. This CDR3 has 14 residues. CDR3 sequence: CASSENRTRQPQHF. The CDR3 bases are TGTGCCAGCAGTGAGAACAGGACCCGTCAGCCCCAGCATTTT.

This clone has a single count. J is TRBJ1-1 and V is TRBV5-4, with TRBD1 matching 10 bases. The CDR3 covers 17 residues. The germline V gene has CDR1 SGHNT and CDR2 YYREEE (reference sequence). The trim removed 0 bases at V and 2 bases at J, leaving 7 bases unmatched. CDR3 sequence (DNA): TGTGCCAGCAGCTTGGGGGACAGGGGCCTTGGAAACACTGAAGCTTTCTTT. Translating it yields CASSLGDRGLGNTEAFF.

CDR3 coding DNA: TGCAGCGTTGAAAATACAGGTCTAAATCAGCCCCAGCATTTT. This gives the protein CSVENTGLNQPQHF. V and J are TRBV29-1 and TRBJ1-5; TRBD1 might be the D (5 bases). The V gene's germline CDR1 is SQVTM and CDR2 ANQGSEA. Trimming removed 2 bases from V and 4 bases from J, with 12 bases in between. The CDR3 covers 14 residues.

Comments on this clone: The junction and the germline gene differ at one end; a read error may be behind it. V usage is TRBV7-3 and J usage is TRBJ2-3; D remains unclear. Germline assignment: CDR1 SGHTA and CDR2 FQGTGA. The CDR3 is made up of 16 amino acids. In DNA, the CDR3 is TGTGCCAGCACCTTACCCGAACAGACCAGCACAGATACGCAGTATTTT. Protein sequence: CASTLPEQTSTDTQYF. The whole variable domain, remainder taken from reference TRBV7-3 and TRBJ2-3, is GAGVSQTPSNKVTEKGKYVELRCDPISGHTALYWYRQSLGQGPEFLIYFQGTGAADDSGLPNDRFFAVRPEGSVSTLKIQRTERGDSAVYLCASTLPEQTSTDTQYFGPGTRLTVL.

The chain recombines TRBV28 with TRBJ1-2; a possible D gene is TRBD1 (5 bases). CDR1 and CDR2 from the germline V gene are MDHEN and SYDVKM. The CDR3 extends over 17 amino acids. V lost 2 bases to trimming and J lost 4 bases, with 20 bases between them. The CDR3 region is CASSLTEGRVRLYGYTF. CDR3 DNA: TGTGCCAGCAGTTTAACGGAGGGACGCGTCCGGCTCTATGGCTACACCTTC.

The rearrangement links TRBV30 to TRBJ1-6; D is ambiguous. The CDR3 totals 13 residues. The germline CDR1 and CDR2 sequences are GTSNPN and SVGIG (reference sequence). V shed 4 bases and J shed 9 bases, with 13 bases lying between them. The CDR3 nucleotides read TGTGCCTGGAACCAAAGTCCCGGTTCACCCCTCCACTTT. It is translated as CAWNQSPGSPLHF.